This passage covers 23 T cell receptor beta chains from one sample sequenced in a study of shared clonotypes between healthy human individuals. Method: immunoSEQ multiplex PCR; TCRdb's copy keeps in-frame clones and lacks some. This sample has 2 million to 2.5 million clones, with 92% found just once. Sample: naive CD4+ T cells from PBMCs. The subset here: CD45RA+ positively selected. Receptors were obtained from a man aged 18 to 29 in good health. Some clones in this sample may be carry-over from other donors' samples.

This sequence joins TRBV19 and TRBJ2-7; D perhaps matches TRBD2 (6 bases). The CDR3 contains 15 residues. The V end lost 5 bases, the J end lost 5 bases, and 19 bases lay between the germline ends. The germline gives CDR1 LNHDA, CDR2 SQIVND (reference sequence). CDR3 loop: CASSPRLGGGDEQYF. The CDR3 DNA reads as TGTGCCAGTAGTCCACGACTAGGTGGAGGTGACGAGCAGTACTTC.

CDR3 DNA: TGTGCCAGCACTAAACAAAGACAGGGGGCTGTCACCGGGGAGCTGTTTTTT. This gives the protein CASTKQRQGAVTGELFF. The rearrangement uses TRBV2 and TRBJ2-2; 10 positions match TRBD1. The CDR3 extends over 17 amino acids. Germline loops: CDR1 SNHLY, CDR2 FYNNEI. V shed 7 bases, J shed 4 bases, and the junction held 12 bases outside the gene matches. Combining the CDR3 with reference TRBV2 and TRBJ2-2 gives the whole variable domain EPEVTQTPSHQVTQMGQEVILRCVPISNHLYFYWYRQILGQKVEFLVSFYNNEISEKSEIFDDQFSVERPDGSNFTLKIRSTKLEDSAMYFCASTKQRQGAVTGELFFGEGSRLTVL.

V and J are TRBV7-9 and TRBJ1-5; the D gene is possibly TRBD1 (6 bases). CDR3 size: 16 residues. From germline, CDR1 is SEHNR and CDR2 FQNEAQ (reference sequence). The V and J ends lost 1 base and 2 bases respectively, with 12 bases between them. The CDR3 sequence is CASSLEGGRRNQPQHF. The CDR3 nucleotides read TGTGCCAGCAGCTTAGAGGGGGGGCGACGCAATCAGCCCCAGCATTTT. The complete variable domain, with remaining parts taken from reference TRBV7-9 and TRBJ1-5, reads DTGVSQNPRHKITKRGQNVTFRCDPISEHNRLYWYRQTLGQGPEFLTYFQNEAQLEKSRLLSDRFSAERPKGSFSTLEIQRTEQGDSAMYLCASSLEGGRRNQPQHFGDGTRLSIL.

The chain uses TRBV18 and TRBJ2-2; the D call may be TRBD1 or TRBD2 (5 bases each). Germline V gene sequence: CDR1 KGHSH, CDR2 LQKENI. The CDR3 totals 13 residues. The V and J ends lost 6 bases and 5 bases respectively, with 10 bases between them. CDR3 in amino acids: CASSRGVTGELFF. The CDR3, as DNA: TGTGCCAGCTCGCGAGGGGTTACCGGGGAGCTGTTTTTT.

This chain connects TRBV7-2 to TRBJ1-1; D possibly corresponds to TRBD1 (5 bases). Trimming shortened V by 0 bases and J by 3 bases, and 8 bases separated the two germline ends. Germline V gene lookup returns CDR1 SGHTA and CDR2 FQGNSA. This CDR3 has 14 residues. CDR3 nucleotides: TGTGCCAGCAGCTTAGCGGGGGGGTACACTGAAGCTTTCTTT. Translated, it gives CASSLAGGYTEAFF.

The rearrangement links TRBV6-1 to TRBJ2-7, with TRBD2 as a possible D gene (5 bases). The CDR3 extends over 13 amino acids. The V gene lost 8 bases and the J gene lost 4 bases, with 15 bases spanning the gap. Germline loops: CDR1 MNHNS, CDR2 SASEGT. The CDR3 bases are TGTGCCAGCGGACTCGGAAACATTTACGAGCAGTACTTC. Translation gives CASGLGNIYEQYF.

This clone was seen only a few times. The rearrangement uses TRBV28 and TRBJ1-1; D gene ambiguous. The ends were cut back, 5 bases at V and 5 bases at J, with 15 bases in the middle. The germline gives CDR1 MDHEN, CDR2 SYDVKM. The CDR3 contains 14 residues. The CDR3 region has the DNA TGTGCCAGCAGTCCCCCGTTGGGGATAACTGAAGCTTTCTTT. It codes for CASSPPLGITEAFF.

The rearrangement uses TRBV13 and TRBJ1-1, with D uncertain. Trimming shortened V by 6 bases and J by 4 bases, and 15 bases separated the two germline ends. CDR1 is PRHDT and CDR2 is FYEKMQ in the germline V gene (reference sequence). The CDR3 has 14 amino acids. CDR3 protein: CASRNPGKSTEAFF. For the CDR3, the DNA is TGTGCCAGCAGGAATCCGGGGAAATCCACTGAAGCTTTCTTT.

This chain links TRBV29-1 with TRBJ2-1; TRBD1 or TRBD2 may be the D gene (6 bases each). The CDR3 is made up of 13 amino acids. The V end was cut by 3 bases, the J end by 3 bases, with 9 bases between. Per the germline V gene, CDR1 is SQVTM and CDR2 is ANQGSEA. Written as DNA, the CDR3 is TGCAGCGTTGACAAGGGGGGCTACAATGAGCAGTTCTTC. Its protein is CSVDKGGYNEQFF.

The V and J genes are TRBV2 and TRBJ2-7, with D possibly called TRBD1 or TRBD2 (5 bases each). This CDR3 comprises 15 residues. V was shortened by 5 bases and J by 3 bases, with 17 bases between the two germline ends. Germline values: CDR1 SNHLY, CDR2 FYNNEI. DNA for the CDR3: TGTGCCAGCAGTTTTCTTGGGACGGAAAACTACGAGCAGTACTTC. Translated: CASSFLGTENYEQYF.

Of note for this clone: This same CDR3 is encoded by further DNA sequences in the sample. For the CDR3, the DNA is TGCGCCAGCAGCTTCCCTAGCAGCTACGAGCAGTACTTC. Its protein is CASSFPSSYEQYF. The rearrangement joins TRBV5-1 to TRBJ2-7; D might be TRBD2 (5 bases). The CDR3 consists of 13 residues. V was pared by 2 bases and J by 3 bases, with 9 bases between. CDR1 SGHRS and CDR2 YFSETQ come from the germline V gene.

The chain couples TRBV11-2 to TRBJ2-7; weak D call: TRBD2 (5 bases). The V gene's germline CDR1 is SGHAT and CDR2 FQNNGV. CDR3 size: 14 residues. Trimming removed 0 bases from V and 6 bases from J, with 12 bases in between. The CDR3: CASSLEVGGREQYF. In nucleotides, the CDR3 is TGTGCCAGCAGCTTAGAAGTCGGAGGCCGCGAGCAGTACTTC.

The chain joins TRBV5-1 to TRBJ2-1; D might be TRBD1 (5 bases). The CDR3 runs to 15 residues. Germline lookup yields CDR1 SGHRS and CDR2 YFSETQ. Trimming removed 4 bases from V and 0 bases from J, with 11 bases in between. CDR3 nucleotide sequence: TGCGCCAGCAGCCCCCAGGGTGCCTCCTACAATGAGCAGTTCTTC. Translation: CASSPQGASYNEQFF.

This rearrangement joins TRBV28 to TRBJ1-4; D is unclear. The CDR3 covers 16 residues. V lost 4 bases, J lost 0 bases, and 12 bases lay in between. Germline V lookup: CDR1 MDHEN, CDR2 SYDVKM. CDR3 sequence (DNA): TGTGCCAGCAGTTCGACAAGTAGCGCAACTAATGAAAAACTGTTTTTT. Its translation: CASSSTSSATNEKLFF.

The chain combines TRBV10-3 with TRBJ2-3; perhaps TRBD2 as D (6 bases). The CDR3 runs to 13 residues. Looked up from germline, CDR1 is ENHRY and CDR2 is SYGVKD. Trimming removed 10 bases at V and 2 bases at J, with 13 bases between. The CDR3 bases are TGTGCCAGCGCCCGGGACTCCACAGATACGCAGTATTTT. This translates into CASARDSTDTQYF.

V is TRBV7-9 and J is TRBJ1-1; D unclear. The germline gives CDR1 SEHNR, CDR2 FQNEAQ (reference sequence). This CDR3 is 14 amino acids long. V lost 1 base and J 1 base, leaving 7 bases between the germline ends. CDR3 in amino acids: CASSLGFSNTEAFF. The CDR3 DNA follows: TGTGCCAGCAGCTTAGGGTTTTCGAACACTGAAGCTTTCTTT.

The chain combines TRBV5-1 with TRBJ1-1, with 8 nucleotides matching TRBD1. The V segment lost 4 bases and the J segment 4 bases; nucleotides outside the gene matches: 9. Germline V gene sequence: CDR1 SGHRS, CDR2 YFSETQ. The CDR3 totals 15 residues. The CDR3 DNA follows: TGCGCCAGCAGCCACGGGACAGGCGGGAGCACTGAAGCTTTCTTT. Its protein product is CASSHGTGGSTEAFF.

The chain couples TRBV27 to TRBJ2-5; possibly TRBD2 for D (6 bases). V lost 6 bases to trimming and J lost 4 bases, with 15 bases between them. The germline gives CDR1 MNHEY, CDR2 SMNVEV (reference sequence). This CDR3 contains 14 residues. CDR3 in DNA: TGTGCCAGCAGGTCTATAGGGACTGGAGAGACCCAGTACTTC. This sequence encodes CASRSIGTGETQYF.

CDR3 sequence (DNA): TGTGCCAGCAGCCCCCGACGGACAGGGGGGAACACTGAAGCTTTCTTT. The encoded protein is CASSPRRTGGNTEAFF. The genes are TRBV13 and TRBJ1-1; 10 nucleotides agree with TRBD1. The CDR3 sequence is 16 residues long. The germline gives CDR1 PRHDT, CDR2 FYEKMQ (reference sequence). Trimming removed 5 bases from V and 1 base from J; junction bases left unmatched: 7. Complete variable domain (other parts from reference TRBV13 and TRBJ1-1): AAGVIQSPRHLIKEKRETATLKCYPIPRHDTVYWYQQGPGQDPQFLISFYEKMQSDKGSIPDRFSAQQFSDYHSELNMSSLELGDSALYFCASSPRRTGGNTEAFFGQGTRLTVV.

This sequence joins TRBV28 and TRBJ2-1; D possibly corresponds to TRBD1 (6 bases). The CDR3 has 13 amino acids. V shed 5 bases and J shed 7 bases, with 12 bases lying between them. CDR1 and CDR2 (germline): MDHEN, SYDVKM. CDR3 bases: TGTGCCAGCAGTAATTTTCAGGGGAATGAGCAGTTCTTC. Protein product: CASSNFQGNEQFF.

The chain combines TRBV9 with TRBJ2-3; maybe TRBD2 (6 bases). The CDR3 sequence is 16 residues long. The V and J ends lost 0 bases and 3 bases respectively, with 14 bases between them. Germline values: CDR1 SGDLS, CDR2 YYNGEE. DNA of the CDR3: TGTGCCAGCAGCGTAGTGATGGCGGAGGGGACAGATACGCAGTATTTT. The encoded protein is CASSVVMAEGTDTQYF.

The DNA of the CDR3 is TGTGCCAGCAGCCTCCGCCCCACCGAGGTTGGCTACACCTTC. It is translated as CASSLRPTEVGYTF. This chain links TRBV7-9 with TRBJ1-2, with D hard to call. This CDR3 has 14 residues. The V end lost 5 bases, the J end lost 7 bases, and 17 bases lay between the germline ends. Germline-derived CDR1 and CDR2 are SEHNR and FQNEAQ (reference sequence).

The rearrangement uses TRBV5-6 and TRBJ1-3; D ambiguous. The CDR3 length is 14 residues. Trimming took 4 bases from V and 2 from J, leaving 10 bases between them. Germline assignment: CDR1 SGHDT and CDR2 YYEEEE. The CDR3, as DNA: TGTGCCAGCAGCCCAGCAGGAGCTGGAAACACCATATATTTT. It specifies CASSPAGAGNTIYF. Full variable domain (remainder filled in from reference TRBV5-6 and TRBJ1-3): DAGVTQSPTHLIKTRGQQVTLRCSPKSGHDTVSWYQQALGQGPQFIFQYYEEEERQRGNFPDRFSGHQFPNYSSELNVNALLLGDSALYLCASSPAGAGNTIYFGEGSWLTVV.